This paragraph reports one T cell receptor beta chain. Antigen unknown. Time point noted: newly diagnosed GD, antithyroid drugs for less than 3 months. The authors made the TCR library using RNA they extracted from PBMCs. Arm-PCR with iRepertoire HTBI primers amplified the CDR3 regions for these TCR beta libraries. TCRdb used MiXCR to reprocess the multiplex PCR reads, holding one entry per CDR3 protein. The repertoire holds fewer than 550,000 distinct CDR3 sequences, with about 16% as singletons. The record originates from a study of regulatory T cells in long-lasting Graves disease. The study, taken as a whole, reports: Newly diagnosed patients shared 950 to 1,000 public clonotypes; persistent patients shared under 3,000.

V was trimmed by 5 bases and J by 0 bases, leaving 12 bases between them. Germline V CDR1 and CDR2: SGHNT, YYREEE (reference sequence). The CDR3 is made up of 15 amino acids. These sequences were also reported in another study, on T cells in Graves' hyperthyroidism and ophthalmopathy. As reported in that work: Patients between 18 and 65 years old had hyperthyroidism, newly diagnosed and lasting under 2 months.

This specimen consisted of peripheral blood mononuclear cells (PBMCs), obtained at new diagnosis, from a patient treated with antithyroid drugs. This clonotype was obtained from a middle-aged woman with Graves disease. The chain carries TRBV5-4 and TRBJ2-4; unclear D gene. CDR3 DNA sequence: TGTGCCAGCAGTCGCGGAGATTTAGCCAAAAACATTCAGTACTTC. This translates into CASSRGDLAKNIQYF.